The next 11 T cell receptor beta chains were all read from a single sample in a study of monozygotic twins with inflammatory bowel disease. TCRdb reanalyzed the 5' RACE reads, giving one entry per CDR3 protein sequence and no DNA. This sample contains about 160,000 distinct CDR3 sequences. The sequenced material came from blood. These receptors were taken from a human donor with ulcerative colitis or Crohn's disease, or a healthy co-twin of an affected twin (not recorded which).

The chain links TRBV5-1 to TRBJ2-3. This CDR3 contains 15 residues. Germline V gene sequence: CDR1 SGHRS, CDR2 YFSETQ. CDR3 loop: CASSLDDGYTDTQYF.

The chain couples TRBV7-9 to TRBJ1-1; TCRdb's D call of TRBD1 is untestable without DNA. The germline gives CDR1 SEHNR, CDR2 FQNEAQ (reference sequence). CDR3 length: 14 amino acids. The CDR3 sequence: CASAPLGGVTEAFF.

V and J are TRBV20-1 and TRBJ1-1; the TCRdb call, TRBD1, lacks DNA for checking. The CDR3 extends over 12 amino acids. Germline V CDR1 and CDR2: DFQATT, SNEGSKA (reference sequence). CDR3 residues: CSAQKPGSEAFF.

The chain couples TRBV11-2 to TRBJ2-1; without DNA, the TCRdb call of TRBD2 cannot be checked. The CDR3 runs to 17 residues. Looked up from germline, CDR1 is SGHAT and CDR2 is FQNNGV. The CDR3 spells CASSFGTSGSAYNEQFF.

This chain joins TRBV27 and TRBJ2-3; the TRBD2 assignment by TCRdb is unverifiable without DNA. Germline loops: CDR1 MNHEY, CDR2 SMNVEV (reference sequence). The CDR3 spans 15 residues. This CDR3 is CASRDRSGGADTQYF.

The rearrangement joins TRBV7-6 to TRBJ2-7; absent DNA, TCRdb's TRBD1 call cannot be checked. Germline CDR1 reads SGHVS; CDR2 reads FNYEAQ. This CDR3 spans 13 amino acids. CDR3 sequence: CASSQGPPYEQYF.

The gene calls are TRBV6-5 and TRBJ1-6; TCRdb's assignment of TRBD1 cannot be checked, as there is no DNA. The CDR3 is 15 amino acids. Germline CDR1 reads MNHEY; CDR2 reads SVGAGI. This chain's CDR3 is CASSYLQGRQSPLHF.

CDR3 region: CASRKGQGLREQYF. The rearrangement uses TRBV7-2 and TRBJ2-7; TCRdb's D call of TRBD1 is untestable without DNA. Germline lookup yields CDR1 SGHTA and CDR2 FQGNSA. This CDR3 is 14 amino acids long.

V and J are TRBV12-3 or TRBV12-4 and TRBJ2-1. The CDR3 extends over 15 amino acids. The CDR3 sequence: CASRLIGISGDEQFF.

The rearrangement uses TRBV20-1 and TRBJ2-1; TCRdb's D gene call, TRBD1, goes unchecked for lack of DNA. Germline CDR1 is DFQATT and CDR2 is SNEGSKA (reference sequence). The CDR3 covers 15 residues. The CDR3 reads CSASGGDRSYNEQFF.

This chain uses TRBV5-1 with TRBJ2-5; checking the TCRdb D call of TRBD1 is not possible without DNA. The CDR3 sequence is 13 residues long. CDR1 is SGHRS and CDR2 is YFSETQ in the germline V gene. The chain's CDR3 is CASSLKGFETQYF.